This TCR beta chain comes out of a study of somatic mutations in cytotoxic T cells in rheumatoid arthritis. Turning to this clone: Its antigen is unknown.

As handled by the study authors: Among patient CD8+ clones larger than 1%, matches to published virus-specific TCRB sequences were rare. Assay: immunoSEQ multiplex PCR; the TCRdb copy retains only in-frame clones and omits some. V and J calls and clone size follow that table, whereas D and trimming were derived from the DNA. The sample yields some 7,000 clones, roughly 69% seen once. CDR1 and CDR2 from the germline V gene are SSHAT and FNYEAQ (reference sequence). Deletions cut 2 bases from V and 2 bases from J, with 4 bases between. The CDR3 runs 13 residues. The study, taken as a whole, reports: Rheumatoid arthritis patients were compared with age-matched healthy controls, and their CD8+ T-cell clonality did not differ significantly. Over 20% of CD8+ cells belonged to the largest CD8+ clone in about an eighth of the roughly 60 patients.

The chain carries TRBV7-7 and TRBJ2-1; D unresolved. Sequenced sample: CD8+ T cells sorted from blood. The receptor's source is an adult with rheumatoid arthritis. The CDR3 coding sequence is TGTGCCAGCAGCTTAAGTACCTACAATGAGCAGTTCTTC. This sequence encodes CASSLSTYNEQFF.